Given below is one T cell receptor beta chain in context. These data come from a study of T-cell reconstitution after alpha-beta-depleted transplantation in children. The CDR3 has 18 amino acids. Trimming removed 0 bases from V and 10 bases from J; junction bases left unmatched: 13. Germline CDR1 MGHRA, CDR2 YSYEKL. Construction of the TCRbeta library involved unique molecular identifiers. Via MiXCR, TCRdb re-called the PCR reads, giving one row per CDR3 protein. The profile covers 350,000 to 500,000 distinct CDR3 sequences, with 43% appearing a single time and 27% taken by the ten largest. The sequences come from PBMCs, collected before TCRalphabeta/CD19-depleted stem cell transplant. The sequence was obtained from a girl aged 2 to 10 with aplastic anemia, due to receive a stem cell transplant. This chain uses TRBV4-1 with TRBJ2-1, with 12 bases that match TRBD2. The CDR3, as DNA: TGCGCCAGCAGCCAAGACCCCACTAGCGGGGGGCCCTTAGGAGAGCAGTTCTTC. This gives the protein CASSQDPTSGGPLGEQFF.